This T cell receptor (beta chain) emerged from a study of regulatory T cells in long-lasting Graves disease. Overall study: Graves' disease counted as persistent after over 5 years of antithyroid drugs with positive TSH receptor antibodies.

Time point of the sample: persistent/refractory GD, antithyroid drugs over 5 years with positive TRAb. PBMCs provided the RNA from which the TCR library was made. The ends were cut back, 3 bases at V and 6 bases at J, with 11 bases in the middle. CDR1 and CDR2 from the germline V gene are MDHEN and SYDVKM. This CDR3 comprises 13 residues. Arm-PCR with iRepertoire HTBI primers amplified the CDR3 regions for these TCR beta libraries. TCRdb re-called the multiplex PCR reads through MiXCR, storing one row per CDR3 protein. The table has roughly 500,000 distinct CDR3 sequences, 22% seen once. General study results and limits: Because few samples were included, accuracy may have been lower.

Worth noting for this clonotype: Its matching antigen is unknown.

The source of this sequence is a female donor with Graves disease. The V gene is TRBV28, the J gene TRBJ1-1; D remains unclear. The specimen was peripheral blood mononuclear cells (PBMCs), collected when the disease was refractory, from a patient treated with antithyroid drugs. CDR3 in amino acids: CASSFSPRAEAFF. The CDR3 DNA reads as TGTGCCAGCAGTTTTTCTCCGAGAGCTGAAGCTTTCTTT.